This TCR beta chain was found in a study of cytotoxic CD8 clonotypes in ibrutinib-treated CLL. A few counts support this clone. Within the sample, other DNA sequences also encode this same CDR3. TCRdb's table, derived via immunoSEQ multiplex PCR, lists solely in-frame clones and lacks some. The sample shows 200,000 to 250,000 clones, more than 65% of them seen only once. This CDR3 is built from 12 residues. Germline CDR1 and CDR2: SGDLS and YYNGEE. V lost 0 bases to trimming and J lost 6 bases, with 6 bases between them. The chain employs TRBV9 and TRBJ1-2; D call uncertain. Sequencing used PBMCs, obtained after 12 months of ibrutinib treatment. This clonotype originated in a human donor with chronic lymphocytic leukemia. CDR3 in amino acids: CASSVDGDGYTF. CDR3 nucleotides: TGTGCCAGCAGCGTAGATGGGGATGGCTACACCTTC.